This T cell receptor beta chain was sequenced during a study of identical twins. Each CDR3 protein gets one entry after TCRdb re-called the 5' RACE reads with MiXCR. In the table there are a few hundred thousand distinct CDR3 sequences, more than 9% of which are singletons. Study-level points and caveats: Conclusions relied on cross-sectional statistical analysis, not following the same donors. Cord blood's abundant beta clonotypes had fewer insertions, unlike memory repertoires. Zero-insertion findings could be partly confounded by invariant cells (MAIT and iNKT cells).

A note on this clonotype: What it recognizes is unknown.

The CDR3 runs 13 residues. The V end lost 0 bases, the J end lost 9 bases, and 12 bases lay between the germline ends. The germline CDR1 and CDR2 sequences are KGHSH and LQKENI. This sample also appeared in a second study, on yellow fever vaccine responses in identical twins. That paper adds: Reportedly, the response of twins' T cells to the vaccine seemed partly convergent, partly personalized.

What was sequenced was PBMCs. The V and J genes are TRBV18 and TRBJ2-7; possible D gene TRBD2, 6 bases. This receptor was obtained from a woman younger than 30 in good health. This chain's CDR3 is CASSPPSRERQYF. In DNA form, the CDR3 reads TGTGCCAGCTCACCACCTTCCCGGGAGAGGCAGTACTTC.